The 21 T cell receptor beta chains given below trace back to one sample, sequenced in a study of blood T cell repertoires in COVID-19. Only in-frame clones appear in the TCRdb table, and some are missing; sequencing was by immunoSEQ multiplex PCR. The sample lists some 180,000 clones; 82% were seen once. The source material was peripheral blood. These TCRs come from a woman aged 55 to 70 with COVID-19, enrolled during active disease.

CDR3 region: CASSESLGGLASPLHF. DNA for the CDR3: TGTGCCAGCAGTGAATCCCTAGGAGGTCTCGCATCACCCCTCCACTTT. The chain combines TRBV25-1 with TRBJ1-6, with no clear D. The CDR3 spans 16 residues. Trimming pared 1 base from V and 10 bases from J, leaving 17 bases between. Germline assignment: CDR1 MGHDK and CDR2 SYGVNS.

The chain is built from TRBV5-4 and TRBJ1-1, with D tentatively TRBD1 (5 bases). This CDR3 has 12 residues. V lost 7 bases and J lost 3, with 10 bases in between. Germline CDR1 is SGHNT and CDR2 is YYREEE (reference sequence). CDR3 loop: CASGGRDTEAFF. CDR3 DNA: TGTGCCAGCGGGGGGAGGGACACTGAAGCTTTCTTT.

This rearrangement joins TRBV5-1 to TRBJ2-7; 10 bases map to TRBD2. The CDR3 runs to 15 residues. CDR1 is SGHRS and CDR2 is YFSETQ in the germline V gene. After removal of 4 bases from V and 7 bases from J, the junction contained 11 bases not matched to a gene. Here the CDR3 reads CASSQGLAGEWEQYF. As DNA, the CDR3 is TGCGCCAGCAGCCAGGGGCTAGCGGGAGAGTGGGAGCAGTACTTC. Full variable domain (rest looked up from reference TRBV5-1 and TRBJ2-7): KAGVTQTPRYLIKTRGQQVTLSCSPISGHRSVSWYQQTPGQGLQFLFEYFSETQRNKGNFPGRFSGRQFSNSRSEMNVSTLELGDSALYLCASSQGLAGEWEQYFGPGTRLTVT.

In DNA form, the CDR3 reads TGTGCCAGCAGTCCGCATCAACTCATCCGGACTAGCGGGGTCTCCTACGAGCAGTACTTC. Encoded protein: CASSPHQLIRTSGVSYEQYF. The chain has TRBV28 and TRBJ2-7; 12 bases are shared with TRBD2. CDR1 MDHEN and CDR2 SYDVKM come from the germline V gene. The CDR3 consists of 20 residues. J lost 0 bases, V lost 5 bases, and 17 bases had no gene match.

J is TRBJ1-5 and V is TRBV28; TRBD1 agrees at 7 bases. This CDR3 region has 14 residues. Germline V lookup: CDR1 MDHEN, CDR2 SYDVKM. V lost 8 bases and J lost 4; bases outside the gene matches: 8. As DNA, the CDR3 is TGTGCCAGCTCAGGGGGACCTATGAATCAGCCCCAGCATTTT. It encodes CASSGGPMNQPQHF.

The rearrangement uses TRBV7-9 and TRBJ2-3; the D gene is possibly TRBD1 (5 bases). CDR3 size: 15 residues. Trimming took off 1 base at V and 1 base at J, with 9 bases between the two ends. Germline V gene data show CDR1 as SEHNR and CDR2 as FQNEAQ (reference sequence). CDR3 amino acids: CASSLGGSRTDTQYF. In DNA form, the CDR3 reads TGTGCCAGCAGCTTAGGGGGCTCGCGCACAGATACGCAGTATTTT. The full variable domain, with the rest looked up from reference TRBV7-9 and TRBJ2-3, is DTGVSQNPRHKITKRGQNVTFRCDPISEHNRLYWYRQTLGQGPEFLTYFQNEAQLEKSRLLSDRFSAERPKGSFSTLEIQRTEQGDSAMYLCASSLGGSRTDTQYFGPGTRLTVL.

Comments on this clone: A much larger clonotype is one base distant, so this may be a read error. The sample carries other DNA sequences with the same CDR3. The gene calls are TRBV3-1 (or the pseudogene TRBV3-2) and TRBJ2-1; 8 bases line up with TRBD1. The CDR3 sequence is 16 residues long. Losses at the gene ends were 1 base for V and 7 bases for J; bases not matched to a gene: 9. The V gene's germline CDR1 is LGHDT and CDR2 YNNKEL (reference sequence). This CDR3 is CASSQVGTGLHNEQFF. DNA of the CDR3: TGTGCCAGCAGCCAAGTGGGGACAGGACTTCATAATGAGCAGTTCTTC.

The chain joins TRBV6-1 to TRBJ1-1; a weak D match, TRBD1 (5 bases). The germline V gene has CDR1 MNHNS and CDR2 SASEGT. The CDR3 runs to 17 residues. The V gene lost 4 bases and the J gene lost 1 base, with 19 bases spanning the gap. CDR3 coding DNA: TGTGCCAGCAGTGGCCAGGGTGTCGTAATGGCGAACACTGAAGCTTTCTTT. Protein sequence: CASSGQGVVMANTEAFF.

The chain recombines TRBV7-9 with TRBJ1-6; D is unclear. Germline lookup yields CDR1 SEHNR and CDR2 FQNEAQ (reference sequence). V shed 5 bases and J shed 5 bases, with 10 bases lying between them. This CDR3 is built from 14 residues. CDR3 DNA sequence: TGTGCCAGCAGCCCGGGGATGAATAATTCACCCCTCCACTTT. Translating gives CASSPGMNNSPLHF. Full variable domain (missing parts from reference TRBV7-9 and TRBJ1-6): DTGVSQNPRHKITKRGQNVTFRCDPISEHNRLYWYRQTLGQGPEFLTYFQNEAQLEKSRLLSDRFSAERPKGSFSTLEIQRTEQGDSAMYLCASSPGMNNSPLHFGNGTRLTVT.

The V gene is TRBV18, the J gene TRBJ2-3; a possible D gene is TRBD1 (6 bases). The CDR3 contains 14 residues. Trimming stripped 0 bases from V and 4 bases from J, with 8 bases between. Germline values: CDR1 KGHSH, CDR2 LQKENI. CDR3 sequence (DNA): TGTGCCAGCTCACCACCGGGGGCCCCAGATACGCAGTATTTT. Its protein product is CASSPPGAPDTQYF.

The chain joins TRBV3-1 (or the pseudogene TRBV3-2) to TRBJ2-7; tentative D call: TRBD1 (5 bases). Trimming removed 1 base from V and 3 bases from J, with 13 bases in between. The CDR3 covers 15 residues. The germline V gene has CDR1 LGHDT and CDR2 YNNKEL (reference sequence). The CDR3: CASSQGRGTHYEQYF. The CDR3 nucleotides read TGTGCCAGCAGCCAAGGTAGGGGTACTCACTACGAGCAGTACTTC.

This chain uses TRBV3-1 (or the pseudogene TRBV3-2) with TRBJ2-7; TRBD2 aligns across 11 bases. Looked up from germline, CDR1 is LGHDT and CDR2 is YNNKEL (reference sequence). V lost 5 bases and J lost 3; bases outside the gene matches: 0. The CDR3 runs 13 residues. CDR3 in amino acids: CASSGTSGYEQYF. CDR3 nucleotide sequence: TGTGCCAGCAGCGGGACTAGCGGCTACGAGCAGTACTTC.

The gene calls are TRBV2 and TRBJ1-6, with no clear D. The CDR3 length is 14 residues. Germline V lookup: CDR1 SNHLY, CDR2 FYNNEI. V was pared by 7 bases and J by 4 bases, with 11 bases between. Here the CDR3 reads CASTGGRYNSPLHF. Here the CDR3 DNA reads TGTGCCAGCACTGGAGGGAGATATAATTCACCCCTCCACTTT.

The chain is built from TRBV6-6 and TRBJ2-1, with D possibly TRBD1 on 6 matching bases. The CDR3 spans 14 residues. The germline V and J ends were trimmed by 2 bases and 8 bases, with 13 bases remaining between them. CDR1 is MNHNY, CDR2 SVGAGI, per germline (reference sequence). The CDR3 region is CASSYPTGFDEQFF. CDR3 nucleotide sequence: TGTGCCAGCAGTTACCCCACAGGGTTCGATGAGCAGTTCTTC.

CDR3 nucleotide sequence: TGCAGCGTTGTGGGTGCGGGCGAGCAGTACGTC. Its protein is CSVVGAGEQYV. The chain is built from TRBV29-1 and TRBJ2-7, with a tentative D call TRBD2 (5 bases). V dropped 4 bases and J dropped 6 bases, with 10 bases sitting between them. Germline CDR1 is SQVTM and CDR2 is ANQGSEA. The CDR3 sequence is 11 residues long.

The V and J genes are TRBV24-1 and TRBJ1-3, with TRBD1 matching 8 bases. The CDR3 consists of 13 residues. CDR1 and CDR2 from the germline V gene are KGHDR and SFDVKD. Trimming took 4 bases from V and 8 from J; bases not matched to a gene: 3. CDR3 residues: CATSDYRGDTIYF. The CDR3 DNA is TGTGCCACCAGTGACTACAGGGGGGACACCATATATTTT.

This clone was counted a few times. The chain couples TRBV2 to TRBJ1-6; D is ambiguous. Looked up from germline, CDR1 is SNHLY and CDR2 is FYNNEI. Trimming pared 5 bases from V and 7 bases from J, leaving 12 bases between. This CDR3 region has 14 residues. The CDR3: CASSPLRENSPLHF. DNA of the CDR3: TGTGCCAGCAGTCCACTTCGGGAGAATTCACCCCTCCACTTT.

The chain is built from TRBV10-3 and TRBJ2-2; TRBD1 agrees at 12 bases. Germline CDR1 reads ENHRY; CDR2 reads SYGVKD. The CDR3 sequence is 17 residues long. Trimming cost V 5 bases and J 7 bases; bases outside gene matches: 11. The CDR3 sequence is CAISLYGTGGEGGELFF. As DNA, the CDR3 is TGTGCCATCAGTCTATACGGGACAGGGGGCGAAGGCGGGGAGCTGTTTTTT.

This clone came up a few times. The chain combines TRBV2 with TRBJ1-6; possible D gene TRBD1, 6 bases. The CDR3 contains 15 residues. CDR1 is SNHLY, CDR2 FYNNEI, per germline. The ends were cut back, 4 bases at V and 3 bases at J, with 10 bases in the middle. The CDR3 reads CASSGAGDYNSPLHF. The CDR3 DNA follows: TGTGCCAGCAGTGGGGCAGGGGACTATAATTCACCCCTCCACTTT.

The rearrangement joins TRBV6-2 or TRBV6-3 to TRBJ2-7; 12 nucleotides align to TRBD2. Trimming took 2 bases from V and 4 from J; bases not matched to a gene: 9. This CDR3 spans 17 amino acids. Germline V gene lookup returns CDR1 MNHEY and CDR2 SVGEGT. CDR3: CASSYHQRLAGAYEQYF. The DNA of the CDR3 is TGTGCCAGCAGTTACCACCAGAGACTAGCGGGAGCTTACGAGCAGTACTTC.

This chain joins TRBV24-1 and TRBJ2-2, with TRBD2 matching over 9 bases. This CDR3 contains 18 residues. Germline V gene lookup returns CDR1 KGHDR and CDR2 SFDVKD. J gave up 4 bases and V 5 bases, and 13 bases lay outside the gene matches. The CDR3 DNA reads TGTGCCACCAGTGGCATGTTAGCGGGAGTACCGGTCACCGGGGAGCTGTTTTTT. This encodes CATSGMLAGVPVTGELFF.